This is a list of T cell receptor beta chains from one sample in a study of CD4 T cells in relation to SARS-CoV-2 and coronaviruses. The assay was immunoSEQ multiplex PCR, and TCRdb's table has in-frame clones only and misses some. The repertoire holds 55,000 to 70,000 clones, with approximately 93% as singletons. Sequencing used naive CD4+ T cells from PBMCs. All receptors derive from a human donor in good health. Each CDR3 is given with its conserved first and last residue. D genes are given only for firm matches. Some rows have no size entry. The others give once, few or many, or a class for an expanded clone.

>.|TRBV6-2/TRBV6-3|TRBJ1-1|.
CASSGSGPRRAFF
TGTGCCAGCAGTGGGTCGGGCCCCCGACGGGCTTTCTTT
>.|TRBV5-1|TRBJ1-2|.
CASSLLESLYGYTF
TGCGCCAGCAGCTTGTTGGAGAGCCTGTATGGCTACACCTTC
>.|TRBV27|TRBJ2-1|TRBD2
CASSLRAGGPNEQFF
TGTGCCAGCAGTTTACGGGCGGGGGGGCCAAATGAGCAGTTCTTC
>.|TRBV7-9|TRBJ2-3|.
CASSQQGGPTDTQYF
TGTGCCAGCAGCCAACAGGGAGGACCCACAGATACGCAGTATTTT
>.|TRBV6-5|TRBJ2-3|.
CASRSGGSTDTQYF
TGTGCCAGCCGGTCAGGCGGGAGCACAGATACGCAGTATTTT
>.|TRBV5-1|TRBJ1-1|.
CASSVGESTEAFF
TGCGCCAGCAGCGTCGGGGAGAGCACTGAAGCTTTCTTT
>.|TRBV6-2/TRBV6-3|TRBJ2-1|TRBD2
CASSYSWRGSEQFF
TGTGCCAGCAGTTACTCGTGGCGGGGGTCTGAGCAGTTCTTC
>.|TRBV7-2|TRBJ1-6|TRBD1
CASSFRDSNSPLHF
TGTGCCAGCAGCTTCCGGGACAGTAATTCACCCCTCCACTTT
>.|TRBV11-2|TRBJ1-4|TRBD1
CASSLVGTGVEKLFF
TGTGCCAGCAGCTTAGTCGGGACAGGGGTCGAAAAACTGTTTTTT
>.|TRBV28|TRBJ2-7|.
CASSSTGEQYF
TGTGCCAGCAGTTCGACAGGCGAGCAGTACTTC
>once|TRBV6-1|TRBJ2-1|TRBD2
CASSDPAGYNEQFF
TGTGCCAGCAGTGACCCAGCGGGGTACAATGAGCAGTTCTTC
>.|TRBV7-2|TRBJ2-5|.
CASSLAPHGQETQYF
TGTGCCAGCAGCTTAGCCCCACACGGTCAAGAGACCCAGTACTTC
>.|TRBV19|TRBJ1-1|.
CASTGHTEAFF
TGTGCCAGTACCGGGCACACTGAAGCTTTCTTT
>.|TRBV27|TRBJ1-6|.
CASSSENYNSPLHF
TGTGCCAGCAGTTCCGAGAACTATAATTCACCCCTCCACTTT
>once|TRBV9|TRBJ1-1|.
CASSVETNTEAFF
TGTGCCAGCAGCGTAGAGACGAACACTGAAGCTTTCTTT
>.|TRBV24-1|TRBJ2-2|.
CATSDGRIPGELFF
TGTGCCACCAGTGATGGGAGGATCCCCGGGGAGCTGTTTTTT
>.|TRBV3-1/TRBV3-2|TRBJ2-1|TRBD2
CASSQSMTSIGIEQFF
TGTGCCAGCAGCCAATCCATGACTAGCATTGGGATTGAGCAGTTCTTC
>once|TRBV24-1|TRBJ2-2|.
CATSDLPGKTKNTGELFF
TGTGCCACCAGTGATTTGCCCGGGAAAACAAAGAACACCGGGGAGCTGTTTTTT
>.|TRBV5-4|TRBJ2-1|.
CASSLGRDEQFF
TGTGCCAGCAGCTTGGGGCGGGATGAGCAGTTCTTC
>.|TRBV5-1|TRBJ2-1|TRBD1
CASSLGGQGTNEQFF
TGCGCCAGCAGCCTGGGAGGACAGGGTACTAATGAGCAGTTCTTC
>.|TRBV6-2/TRBV6-3|TRBJ1-3|.
CASSPPNTIYF
TGTGCCAGCAGTCCCCCAAACACCATATATTTT
>.|TRBV5-1|TRBJ2-3|.
CASGNPQGTDTQYF
TGCGCCAGCGGCAACCCGCAGGGCACAGATACGCAGTATTTT
>.|TRBV4-3|TRBJ2-5|.
CASSLSRNLKETQYF
TGCGCCAGCAGCCTTAGCAGAAATTTGAAAGAGACCCAGTACTTC
>.|TRBV2|TRBJ1-1|.
CASSVRTKDTEAFF
TGTGCCAGCAGTGTTAGGACTAAGGACACTGAAGCTTTCTTT
>.|TRBV6-5|TRBJ2-3|TRBD2
CASMRAGGLSSQYF
TGTGCCAGCATGAGGGCGGGGGGGCTGAGTTCGCAGTATTTT
>.|TRBV2|TRBJ2-3|.
CASSGSTDTQYF
TGTGCCAGCAGTGGGAGCACAGATACGCAGTATTTT
>.|TRBV7-3|TRBJ2-7|.
CASSFGQGREQYF
TGTGCCAGCAGCTTTGGGCAGGGCCGTGAGCAGTACTTC
>.|TRBV27|TRBJ1-3|.
CASSFKGTGNTIYF
TGTGCCAGCAGTTTCAAGGGGACAGGAAACACCATATATTTT